This T cell receptor beta chain was sequenced during a study of blood T cell repertoires in COVID-19. About the study: The study drew acute and convalescent COVID-19 samples from the United States, Italy and Spain. The analysed material was cDNA or gDNA that came from T cells, B-cell-depleted T cells, or PBMCs.

The CDR3 length is 15 residues. Germline V gene lookup returns CDR1 MGHRA and CDR2 YSYEKL. The ends were cut back, 3 bases at V and 4 bases at J, with 13 bases in the middle. Source study methods: Amplification from reference gene primers served as the basis for estimated nucleated cell counts. Profiled with immunoSEQ multiplex PCR; TCRdb holds only in-frame clones, not every one. V, J and clone size are taken as reported in that table, and D and trimming were inferred from the DNA itself. The sample lists around 120,000 clones, roughly 80% occurring once. The TCR sequence derives from a man in his sixties or seventies with acute or convalescent COVID-19. The sample comprised peripheral blood. The J gene is TRBJ2-1, the V gene TRBV4-1; D is perhaps TRBD2 (6 bases). The CDR3 DNA follows: TGCGCCAGCAGCCAGAGGAGGGGTGGGTACAATGAGCAGTTCTTC. Translation gives CASSQRRGGYNEQFF.